One and the same sample provided the 7 T cell receptor beta chains below, sequenced in a study of cytomegalovirus exposure and HLA in healthy donors. PCR primers comprised 60 Vbeta and 13 Jbeta primers. Here immunoSEQ multiplex PCR was the method, and the copy in TCRdb shows in-frame clones only, minus some. The sample lists 94,000 or so clones; more than 65% were seen once. The sample taken for sequencing was PBMCs. These receptors were obtained from a man in his sixties in good health and CMV-seronegative.

The rearrangement links TRBV6-5 to TRBJ1-1, with a possible D match to TRBD1 (5 bases). Germline loops: CDR1 MNHEY, CDR2 SVGAGI. The CDR3 has 16 residues. Trimming took 2 bases from V and 3 from J, leaving 16 bases between them. CDR3 sequence reads: CASSYAGMNRDTEAFF. The CDR3 DNA is TGTGCCAGCAGTTACGCAGGGATGAATCGGGACACTGAAGCTTTCTTT.

This clone was seen a few times. The CDR3 DNA sequence: TGCGCCAGCAGCTCATTACAGGGAAAGGGGACGGTCGAGCAGTACTTC. Translating it yields CASSSLQGKGTVEQYF. J is TRBJ2-7 and V is TRBV5-1; maybe TRBD1 (6 bases). V was clipped by 3 bases and J by 6 bases, with 22 bases between them. The CDR3 runs to 16 residues. Germline V gene data show CDR1 as SGHRS and CDR2 as YFSETQ.

The rearrangement joins TRBV7-9 to TRBJ1-2; a possible D gene is TRBD1 (5 bases). Trimming cost V 5 bases and J 4 bases, with 14 bases left between them. Looked up from germline, CDR1 is SEHNR and CDR2 is FQNEAQ (reference sequence). The CDR3 extends over 14 amino acids. CDR3 in DNA: TGTGCCAGCAGCGAGGGACTACCCCCCTATGGCTACACCTTC. It codes for CASSEGLPPYGYTF.

The genes are TRBV28 and TRBJ2-7; 9 bases agree with TRBD1. From germline, CDR1 is MDHEN and CDR2 SYDVKM. Trimming removed 5 bases from V and 4 bases from J; junction bases left unmatched: 9. The CDR3 is made up of 15 amino acids. The CDR3 reads CASSTPSTGGYEQYF. CDR3 DNA sequence: TGTGCCAGCAGTACCCCGTCGACAGGGGGTTACGAGCAGTACTTC.

The J gene is TRBJ1-3, the V gene TRBV10-1; D is ambiguous. The CDR3 runs to 15 residues. V lost 2 bases and J lost 3, with 11 bases in between. The V gene's germline CDR1 is WNHNN and CDR2 SYGVQD (reference sequence). The CDR3, as DNA: TGCGCCAGCAGTGAGGGACTTGGGAGTGGAAACACCATATATTTT. This gives the protein CASSEGLGSGNTIYF.

The chain recombines TRBV19 with TRBJ2-5; perhaps TRBD2 as D (5 bases). This CDR3 is built from 15 residues. CDR1 and CDR2 from the germline V gene are LNHDA and SQIVND (reference sequence). V lost 3 bases and J lost 5, with 16 bases in between. CDR3 amino acids: CASSIGKGVWETQYF. CDR3 DNA sequence: TGTGCCAGTAGTATTGGAAAGGGAGTATGGGAGACCCAGTACTTC. The full variable domain, its missing parts supplied by reference TRBV19 and TRBJ2-5, is DGGITQSPKYLFRKEGQNVTLSCEQNLNHDAMYWYRQDPGQGLRLIYYSQIVNDFQKGDIAEGYSVSREKKESFPLTVTSAQKNPTAFYLCASSIGKGVWETQYFGPGTRLLVL.

This clone showed up just a few times. DNA of the CDR3: TGTGCCAGCAGCTCATATCGGGACAGTTTCCCTAACTATGGCTACACCTTC. Encoded protein: CASSSYRDSFPNYGYTF. The chain carries TRBV5-4 and TRBJ1-2, with 7 nucleotides matching TRBD1. There are 17 residues in the CDR3. Trimming cost V 3 bases and J 0 bases; bases outside gene matches: 11. Germline V gives CDR1 SGHNT, CDR2 YYREEE (reference sequence).